This TCR beta chain was recorded in a study of response to subunit inactivated influenza vaccine. Findings of the study overall: Authors proposed each seasonal influenza vaccination draws in few new T cells.

V was clipped by 2 bases and J by 8 bases; unmatched bases: 5. Germline CDR1 reads SGHDN; CDR2 reads FVKESK. This CDR3 has 13 amino acids. TCRdb processed the RT-PCR reads anew with MiXCR; each CDR3 protein has one entry. The sample lists around 490,000 distinct CDR3 sequences, 7.6% seen once, with 10% to 15% in the top ten. On this clonotype itself: What it recognizes is unknown.

The rearrangement joins TRBV14 to TRBJ1-1; 7 bases align to TRBD1. The sequences come from PBMCs from blood, collected around 25 months after vaccination. This sequence originates from a man between 50 and 69 years old who received an inactivated influenza vaccine. The CDR3, as DNA: TGTGCCAGCAGCCAATGGACAGGTCTGGAAGCTTTCTTT. Its translation: CASSQWTGLEAFF.